Shown below are 18 T cell receptor beta chains from a single sample sequenced in a study of T cell responses to AZD1222 COVID-19 vaccine. This table comes from immunoSEQ multiplex PCR, and its TCRdb copy is limited to in-frame clones, with some not included. This table has some 95,000 clones, roughly 90% appearing once. The sample consisted of peripheral blood, taken 28 days after the second AZD1222 dose. The receptors derive from an adult who received the AZD1222 COVID-19 vaccine.

The gene calls are TRBV4-2 and TRBJ1-5, with D maybe TRBD1 (5 bases). Germline V CDR1 and CDR2: LGHNA, YNFKEQ. V gave up 0 bases and J gave up 0 bases, with 12 bases separating them. There are 17 residues in the CDR3. The CDR3 loop reads CASSQDSPGFSNQPQHF. In DNA, the CDR3 is TGTGCCAGCAGCCAAGATTCCCCAGGGTTTAGCAATCAGCCCCAGCATTTT.

The genes are TRBV6-5 and TRBJ2-7; a possible D gene is TRBD2 (5 bases). V was trimmed by 0 bases and J by 0 bases, leaving 12 bases between them. This CDR3 comprises 16 residues. Germline V gene data show CDR1 as MNHEY and CDR2 as SVGAGI. CDR3 protein: CASSYSAAASSYEQYF. The CDR3 DNA reads as TGTGCCAGCAGTTACTCGGCAGCGGCTAGCTCCTACGAGCAGTACTTC.

The chain carries TRBV10-2 and TRBJ1-4; D is perhaps TRBD1 (5 bases). There are 15 residues in the CDR3. Trimming shortened V by 0 bases and J by 5 bases, and 10 bases separated the two germline ends. Germline assignment: CDR1 WSHSY and CDR2 SAAADI. The CDR3 region has the DNA TGCGCCAGCAGTGAGTCAGGGGCGGGGAATGAAAAACTGTTTTTT. This gives the protein CASSESGAGNEKLFF.

The J gene is TRBJ2-7, the V gene TRBV12-3 or TRBV12-4; D gene ambiguous. There are 12 residues in the CDR3. Trimming removed 4 bases at V and 3 bases at J, with 7 bases between. The chain's CDR3 is CASSYGVYEQYF. The CDR3 DNA reads as TGTGCCAGCAGTTACGGAGTCTACGAGCAGTACTTC.

The gene calls are TRBV24-1 and TRBJ2-1; D may be TRBD1 (6 bases). V lost 9 bases, J lost 7 bases, and 18 bases lay in between. CDR1 is KGHDR, CDR2 SFDVKD, per germline. This CDR3 comprises 14 residues. CDR3 sequence: CATPPQGVVNEQFF. The CDR3 nucleotides are TGTGCCACCCCCCCACAGGGAGTGGTAAATGAGCAGTTCTTC.

The V call is TRBV27, the J call TRBJ1-4; D is uncertain. The V gene's germline CDR1 is MNHEY and CDR2 SMNVEV (reference sequence). Trimming took off 1 base at V and 11 bases at J, with 20 bases between the two ends. The CDR3 consists of 16 residues. DNA for the CDR3: TGTGCCAGCAGTTTATTAGTGGGAGGGCAGTCCGACAAACTGTTTTTT. Its translation: CASSLLVGGQSDKLFF.

The V call is TRBV7-9, the J call TRBJ2-7; D unresolved. CDR1 and CDR2 from the germline V gene are SEHNR and FQNEAQ (reference sequence). This CDR3 has 13 residues. Trimming took 3 bases from V and 0 from J, leaving 6 bases between them. The CDR3 loop reads CASSFPSSYEQYF. In DNA, the CDR3 is TGTGCCAGCAGCTTCCCCAGCTCCTACGAGCAGTACTTC. The full variable domain, completed using reference TRBV7-9 and TRBJ2-7, is DTGVSQNPRHKITKRGQNVTFRCDPISEHNRLYWYRQTLGQGPEFLTYFQNEAQLEKSRLLSDRFSAERPKGSFSTLEIQRTEQGDSAMYLCASSFPSSYEQYFGPGTRLTVT.

The V and J genes are TRBV27 and TRBJ1-6, with 9 positions matching TRBD1. This CDR3 is built from 15 residues. Trimming removed 5 bases from V and 5 bases from J; junction bases left unmatched: 4. Germline CDR1 MNHEY, CDR2 SMNVEV (reference sequence). CDR3 amino acids: CASSPRDRDNSPLHF. CDR3 coding DNA: TGTGCCAGCAGTCCCCGGGACAGGGATAATTCACCCCTCCACTTT.

This chain links TRBV2 with TRBJ2-3, with TRBD2 matching 8 bases. This CDR3 has 16 residues. J gave up 5 bases and V 4 bases, and 11 bases lay outside the gene matches. Germline CDR1 SNHLY, CDR2 FYNNEI. The CDR3 loop reads CASSASAGVLGDTQYF. CDR3 in DNA: TGTGCCAGCAGTGCTTCAGCGGGGGTCTTGGGAGATACGCAGTATTTT.

The chain recombines TRBV5-4 with TRBJ1-1; D call uncertain. Between the trimmed V and J ends, which lost 0 bases and 4 bases, there was a span of 7 bases. This CDR3 has 13 residues. The germline V gene encodes CDR1 SGHNT and CDR2 YYREEE (reference sequence). The CDR3 loop is CASSLAAFTEAFF. CDR3 nucleotide sequence: TGTGCCAGCAGCTTGGCTGCGTTCACTGAAGCTTTCTTT.

The chain uses TRBV5-4 and TRBJ2-1; D gene ambiguous. This CDR3 has 12 residues. V lost 4 bases and J 7 bases, leaving 9 bases between the germline ends. Germline CDR1 is SGHNT and CDR2 is YYREEE (reference sequence). The CDR3: CASSLSSNEQFF. In nucleotides, the CDR3 is TGTGCCAGCAGCCTTAGTTCTAATGAGCAGTTCTTC. The whole variable domain, filled in from reference TRBV5-4 and TRBJ2-1, reads ETGVTQSPTHLIKTRGQQVTLRCSSQSGHNTVSWYQQALGQGPQFIFQYYREEENGRGNFPPRFSGLQFPNYSSELNVNALELDDSALYLCASSLSSNEQFFGPGTRLTVL.

The rearrangement uses TRBV11-2 and TRBJ2-5, with a possible D match to TRBD1 (6 bases). This CDR3 is 13 amino acids long. Trimming removed 5 bases at V and 5 bases at J, with 12 bases between. Germline CDR1 reads SGHAT; CDR2 reads FQNNGV. The DNA of the CDR3 is TGTGCCAGCAGCCCGACAGGTGGGGAGACCCAGTACTTC. Protein: CASSPTGGETQYF.

The rearrangement uses TRBV7-8 and TRBJ2-1, with 7 bases matching TRBD2. The junction had 6 bases not matched to a gene; V was cut back by 4 bases and J by 3 bases. Looked up from germline, CDR1 is SGHVS and CDR2 is FQNEAQ. The CDR3 is 15 residues long. This chain's CDR3 is CASSSGTILYNEQFF. The CDR3 DNA sequence: TGTGCCAGCAGCTCAGGGACTATTCTCTACAATGAGCAGTTCTTC.

The chain uses TRBV6-5 and TRBJ2-4, with D unresolved. The V gene lost 6 bases and the J gene lost 7 bases, with 13 bases spanning the gap. CDR1 MNHEY and CDR2 SVGAGI come from the germline V gene. The CDR3 has 13 residues. The chain's CDR3 is CASRTPLRNIQYF. The CDR3 DNA follows: TGTGCCAGCAGAACCCCCCTTAGGAACATTCAGTACTTC.

The chain couples TRBV19 to TRBJ1-1, with D hard to call. CDR1 is LNHDA, CDR2 SQIVND, per germline (reference sequence). This CDR3 has 13 amino acids. Trimming cost V 8 bases and J 4 bases, with 14 bases left between them. CDR3 coding DNA: TGTGCCAGTGACACAGATCGGGGCACTGAAGCTTTCTTT. Residues: CASDTDRGTEAFF.

CDR3: CARSRTRQGASEKLFF. The DNA of the CDR3 is TGTGCCAGAAGCCGCACCCGACAGGGGGCTAGTGAAAAACTGTTTTTT. The chain uses TRBV5-3 and TRBJ1-4, with TRBD1 matching 10 bases. TRBV5-3 is recorded as an ORF, its role being uncertain. This CDR3 is built from 16 residues. After removal of 4 bases from V and 7 bases from J, the junction contained 10 bases not matched to a gene.

The rearrangement links TRBV19 to TRBJ1-5; the D is unclear. Trimming pared 7 bases from V and 0 bases from J, leaving 10 bases between. CDR3 size: 14 residues. From germline, CDR1 is LNHDA and CDR2 SQIVND (reference sequence). The DNA of the CDR3 is TGTGCCAGTACTACCCTTTATAGCAATCAGCCCCAGCATTTT. Its translation is CASTTLYSNQPQHF.

V gene TRBV6-6 combines with J gene TRBJ1-4, with 8 bases identical to TRBD1. The V gene end was trimmed by 5 bases and the J gene end by 5 bases; junction bases not matched to a gene: 4. The CDR3 runs 14 residues. CDR1 is MNHNY, CDR2 SVGAGI, per germline (reference sequence). The chain's CDR3 is CASSGQGINEKLFF. In DNA form, the CDR3 reads TGTGCCAGCAGTGGACAGGGCATCAATGAAAAACTGTTTTTT.